The 30 T cell receptor beta chains reported below all come from one sample, sequenced in a study of T cell changes during pregnancy in multiple sclerosis (dated by TCRdb to the late 2010s). The protocol used for the library was the immunoSEQ multiplex PCR assay. Imported from immuneACCESS, the table was reduced by TCRdb to in-frame sequences with V and J called. These copies leave out some clones; in studies compared against another copy, an unresolved V gene accounts for under half, and the cause of the remainder is not known. This sample has roughly 49,000 clones in its table, and roughly 92% of those were observed once. The ten largest clones take up 0.37% of the sample. The material sequenced was CD4+ T cells from peripheral blood mononuclear cells, taken in the second trimester of pregnancy. The receptors originated from a female donor in good health, enrolled as a control in a pregnancy study.

CDR3 amino acids: CASSESGGRSEQYF. The CDR3, as DNA: TGTGCCAGCAGTGAATCGGGGGGGCGCTCCGAGCAGTACTTC. This chain connects TRBV25-1 to TRBJ2-7, with 8 bases matching TRBD2. V lost 1 base, J lost 6 bases, and 5 bases stayed unmatched. The length of the CDR3 is 14 residues. The V gene's germline CDR1 is MGHDK and CDR2 SYGVNS.

The rearrangement joins TRBV21-1 to TRBJ2-1; the D call TRBD2 from the table was never checked on the DNA. TRBV21-1 is termed a pseudogene. The CDR3 covers 15 residues. The CDR3 here is CASSKARGDDNEQFF. In DNA, the CDR3 is TGTGCCAGCAGCAAAGCGCGGGGGGATGACAATGAGCAGTTCTTC.

This chain connects TRBV9 to TRBJ2-3; TRBD2 is a possible D gene (7 bases). The CDR3 sequence is 17 residues long. The germline V gene encodes CDR1 SGDLS and CDR2 YYNGEE. V lost 0 bases and J lost 4, with 18 bases in between. This CDR3 reads CASSVGGGSGAPDTQYF. The DNA for the CDR3 is TGTGCCAGCAGCGTAGGCGGGGGCTCGGGGGCCCCAGATACGCAGTATTTT.

Only one count was recorded for this clone. This sequence joins TRBV7-7 and TRBJ2-3; D is unresolved. The CDR3 is 14 residues long. Germline loops: CDR1 SSHAT, CDR2 FNYEAQ (reference sequence). V was cut by 1 base and J by 5 bases, with 10 bases left in between. The CDR3 sequence: CASSLGLSGDTQYF. Written as DNA, the CDR3 is TGTGCCAGCAGCTTAGGTCTTAGTGGAGATACGCAGTATTTT.

This clone was observed a few times. V gene TRBV5-1 combines with J gene TRBJ1-5; D gene ambiguous. The CDR3 length is 13 residues. Germline-derived CDR1 and CDR2 are SGHRS and YFSETQ. The ends were cut back, 4 bases at V and 0 bases at J, with 5 bases in the middle. The CDR3 sequence: CASSQDSNQPQHF. DNA of the CDR3: TGCGCCAGCAGCCAGGATAGCAATCAGCCCCAGCATTTT.

This chain links TRBV30 with TRBJ1-5; D is undetermined. The germline CDR1 and CDR2 sequences are GTSNPN and SVGIG (reference sequence). Trimming removed 0 bases at V and 1 base at J, with 16 bases between. This CDR3 comprises 17 residues. The CDR3 DNA reads TGTGCCTGGAGTGTACGGCAGCCCGAGGTGAGCAATCAGCCCCAGCATTTT. Translated, it gives CAWSVRQPEVSNQPQHF.

The genes are TRBV27 and TRBJ1-5; TRBD1 is a possible D gene (5 bases). The CDR3 has 16 residues. Trimming took off 8 bases at V and 5 bases at J, with 22 bases between the two ends. The germline gives CDR1 MNHEY, CDR2 SMNVEV (reference sequence). CDR3 amino acids: CASRGSPPRGDQPQHF. The CDR3 DNA reads TGTGCCAGCCGCGGGAGTCCGCCCCGGGGCGATCAGCCCCAGCATTTT.

This chain joins TRBV4-3 and TRBJ2-1; D remains unclear. The V end was cut by 3 bases, the J end by 8 bases, with 17 bases between. The germline CDR1 and CDR2 sequences are LGHNA and YSLEER. This CDR3 region has 15 residues. Written as DNA, the CDR3 is TGCGCCAGCAGCCACAGAGAGGCGCCTTTACATGAGCAGTTCTTC. Protein sequence: CASSHREAPLHEQFF.

The rearrangement uses TRBV11-2 and TRBJ1-1, with 11 nucleotides matching TRBD1. Trimming removed 5 bases from V and 2 bases from J; junction bases left unmatched: 7. This CDR3 has 16 amino acids. CDR1 and CDR2 from the germline V gene are SGHAT and FQNNGV. The CDR3: CASSPPGQGGNTEAFF. The CDR3 DNA follows: TGTGCCAGCAGCCCGCCGGGACAGGGGGGTAACACTGAAGCTTTCTTT.

This sequence joins TRBV5-1 and TRBJ2-7, with 14 positions matching TRBD2. CDR1 and CDR2 from the germline V gene are SGHRS and YFSETQ. The CDR3 totals 16 residues. After removal of 3 bases from V and 1 base from J, the junction contained 3 bases not matched to a gene. Here the CDR3 reads CASSSGLAGASYEQYF. CDR3 coding DNA: TGCGCCAGCAGCTCGGGACTAGCGGGGGCATCCTACGAGCAGTACTTC.

V usage is TRBV7-9 and J usage is TRBJ1-1; D uncertain. This CDR3 region has 17 residues. V was pared by 1 base and J by 1 base, with 16 bases between. Per the germline V gene, CDR1 is SEHNR and CDR2 is FQNEAQ (reference sequence). The CDR3 DNA follows: TGTGCCAGCAGCTTAGGTGAACAGCTCCGGGGGAACACTGAAGCTTTCTTT. Translating gives CASSLGEQLRGNTEAFF.

This rearrangement joins TRBV2 to TRBJ1-3; D is unclear. The CDR3 sequence is 14 residues long. With 6 bases removed from V and 8 bases from J, the gap between germline ends came to 17 bases. CDR1 and CDR2 (germline): SNHLY, FYNNEI. The CDR3, as DNA: TGTGCCAGCAGGGCTCAGGTTCTCGGGGACACCATATATTTT. The encoded protein is CASRAQVLGDTIYF.

This chain links TRBV15 with TRBJ2-5, with 9 bases identical to TRBD1. The J call is doubtful: the DNA matches TRBJ2-7 better. CDR1 is LNHNV, CDR2 YYDKDF, per germline (reference sequence). There are 15 residues in the CDR3. CDR3 bases: TGTGCCACCAGCAGACCTGGGACAGGGAAGGTCGAGCAGTACTTC. Residues: CATSRPGTGKVEQYF.

This clone has just one count. This chain connects TRBV11-2 to TRBJ1-6; the D gene is possibly TRBD1 (6 bases). Looked up from germline, CDR1 is SGHAT and CDR2 is FQNNGV. V lost 2 bases to trimming and J lost 5 bases, with 13 bases between them. The length of the CDR3 is 16 residues. CDR3 residues: CASSLFARGDNSPLHF. The CDR3, as DNA: TGTGCCAGCAGCTTATTTGCCAGGGGTGATAATTCACCCCTCCACTTT.

This chain links TRBV6-6 with TRBJ1-3, with D tentatively TRBD1 (6 bases). Germline V gene sequence: CDR1 MNHNY, CDR2 SVGAGI (reference sequence). This CDR3 is 16 amino acids long. The ends were cut back, 3 bases at V and 1 base at J, with 13 bases in the middle. CDR3 residues: CASSYRQVESGNTIYF. DNA of the CDR3: TGTGCCAGCAGTTATAGACAGGTTGAGTCTGGAAACACCATATATTTT.

The chain joins TRBV6-5 to TRBJ2-7; possibly TRBD1 for D (5 bases). Germline values: CDR1 MNHEY, CDR2 SVGAGI. This CDR3 spans 15 amino acids. The V end was cut by 7 bases, the J end by 1 base, with 17 bases between. This chain's CDR3 is CASTKGAFRSYEQYF. The CDR3 region has the DNA TGTGCCAGCACTAAAGGGGCATTCCGATCCTACGAGCAGTACTTC.

The rearrangement links TRBV5-1 to TRBJ2-1, with D perhaps TRBD2 (6 bases). The CDR3 length is 15 residues. The V end lost 4 bases, the J end lost 5 bases, and 16 bases lay between the germline ends. CDR1 SGHRS and CDR2 YFSETQ come from the germline V gene. CDR3 loop: CASSPTGGVNNEQFF. CDR3 bases: TGCGCCAGCAGCCCCACTGGCGGGGTCAACAATGAGCAGTTCTTC.

In regard to this clone: The sample carries other DNA sequences with the same CDR3. The J gene is TRBJ2-7, the V gene TRBV5-1; 7 bases agree with TRBD1. Germline V gene lookup returns CDR1 SGHRS and CDR2 YFSETQ. V lost 4 bases and J lost 2; bases outside the gene matches: 12. This CDR3 is 16 amino acids long. The CDR3 DNA follows: TGCGCCAGCAGCCCCATTGGGGACAGAGTAGCCTACGAGCAGTACTTC. It encodes CASSPIGDRVAYEQYF. Filled out from reference TRBV5-1 and TRBJ2-7, the complete variable domain reads KAGVTQTPRYLIKTRGQQVTLSCSPISGHRSVSWYQQTPGQGLQFLFEYFSETQRNKGNFPGRFSGRQFSNSRSEMNVSTLELGDSALYLCASSPIGDRVAYEQYFGPGTRLTVT.

The chain is built from TRBV7-9 and TRBJ1-4; a weak D match, TRBD1 (5 bases). There are 15 residues in the CDR3. V was shortened by 7 bases and J by 3 bases, with 15 bases between the two germline ends. Looked up from germline, CDR1 is SEHNR and CDR2 is FQNEAQ (reference sequence). CDR3 region: CASIWVPGANEKLFF. CDR3 nucleotide sequence: TGTGCCAGCATCTGGGTTCCGGGGGCTAATGAAAAACTGTTTTTT. Combining the CDR3 with reference TRBV7-9 and TRBJ1-4 gives the whole variable domain DTGVSQNPRHKITKRGQNVTFRCDPISEHNRLYWYRQTLGQGPEFLTYFQNEAQLEKSRLLSDRFSAERPKGSFSTLEIQRTEQGDSAMYLCASIWVPGANEKLFFGSGTQLSVL.

This rearrangement joins TRBV7-2 to TRBJ2-1, with a tentative D call TRBD1 (6 bases). The CDR3 is 18 residues long. V gave up 0 bases and J gave up 0 bases, with 15 bases separating them. Germline lookup yields CDR1 SGHTA and CDR2 FQGNSA. The CDR3 reads CASSLARSQGNSYNEQFF. Here the CDR3 DNA reads TGTGCCAGCAGCTTAGCCCGCTCACAGGGAAACTCCTACAATGAGCAGTTCTTC.

The V and J genes are TRBV9 and TRBJ2-7; tentative D call: TRBD1 (6 bases). CDR3 length equals 14 residues. The V end was cut by 0 bases, the J end by 1 base, with 8 bases between. Germline assignment: CDR1 SGDLS and CDR2 YYNGEE. CDR3 sequence (DNA): TGTGCCAGCAGCGTAGGGGGACAATCCTACGAGCAGTACTTC. Translation: CASSVGGQSYEQYF.

The chain links TRBV11-2 to TRBJ2-7; D possibly corresponds to TRBD2 (5 bases). CDR1 is SGHAT, CDR2 FQNNGV, per germline. V was clipped by 4 bases and J by 6 bases, with 13 bases between them. There are 13 residues in the CDR3. The CDR3, as DNA: TGTGCCAGCAGCTCACAGAGGGTGAGCGAGCAGTACTTC. Translation: CASSSQRVSEQYF.

This rearrangement joins TRBV11-3 to TRBJ2-7, with 7 bases that match TRBD1. V trimming: 5 bases; J trimming: 2 bases; junction bases outside the gene matches: 12. The CDR3 covers 16 residues. CDR1 and CDR2 from the germline V gene are SGHNT and YENEEA. The CDR3 sequence is CASSAQGVIPTYEQYF. The CDR3 region has the DNA TGTGCCAGCAGCGCCCAGGGGGTGATCCCCACCTACGAGCAGTACTTC.

This clone appeared once. The V call is TRBV2, the J call TRBJ1-4; 7 bases agree with TRBD1. Germline-derived CDR1 and CDR2 are SNHLY and FYNNEI. The V gene end was trimmed by 4 bases and the J gene end by 3 bases; junction bases not matched to a gene: 5. The CDR3 extends over 15 amino acids. The CDR3 DNA follows: TGTGCCAGCAGTGGCCAGGGGGTACCTAATGAAAAACTGTTTTTT. Its translation is CASSGQGVPNEKLFF.

J is TRBJ2-1 and V is TRBV19; TRBD2 agrees at 13 bases. This CDR3 is 14 amino acids long. The J segment lost 6 bases and the V segment lost 10 bases, leaving 6 bases of the junction unmatched. Germline V gene lookup returns CDR1 LNHDA and CDR2 SQIVND (reference sequence). CDR3 DNA: TGTGCCACCGCCGGGACTAGCGGGACCAATGAGCAGTTCTTC. Amino acid sequence: CATAGTSGTNEQFF.

A note on this clone: The sample contains more than one DNA sequence encoding this CDR3. The chain combines TRBV7-3 with TRBJ2-3, with 7 bases that match TRBD1. With 3 bases clipped from V and 2 bases from J, the junction kept 2 bases outside the gene matches. The CDR3 sequence is 14 residues long. Germline assignment: CDR1 SGHTA and CDR2 FQGTGA. Here the CDR3 DNA reads TGTGCCAGCAGCTTGGGGACAGCCACAGATACGCAGTATTTT. Encoded protein: CASSLGTATDTQYF.

This clone appeared a few times. This chain joins TRBV7-9 and TRBJ1-4; TRBD1 matches at 7 bases. Germline lookup yields CDR1 SEHNR and CDR2 FQNEAQ (reference sequence). The CDR3 loop spans 14 amino acids. V shed 1 base and J 14 bases; nucleotides not matched to a gene: 10. DNA of the CDR3: TGTGCCAGCAGCTTAGATCAGGGGGTAGTTCGTCTGTTTTTT. Translation gives CASSLDQGVVRLFF.

V usage is TRBV7-2 and J usage is TRBJ2-2; D might be TRBD2 (5 bases). Germline V gene sequence: CDR1 SGHTA, CDR2 FQGNSA. The CDR3 runs 12 residues. The V end lost 6 bases, the J end lost 8 bases, and 10 bases lay between the germline ends. The CDR3 reads CASSRDFGELFF. CDR3 sequence (DNA): TGTGCCAGCAGTCGGGATTTTGGGGAGCTGTTTTTT.

The CDR3 bases are TGTGCCTGGAGTGTACGACAGGGGGGAGAAAAACTGTTTTTT. Protein product: CAWSVRQGGEKLFF. The chain carries TRBV30 and TRBJ1-4, with TRBD1 matching over 9 bases. Germline CDR1 and CDR2: GTSNPN and SVGIG (reference sequence). The CDR3 is 14 amino acids. The V and J ends lost 0 bases and 8 bases, in that order; junction bases with no gene match: 4.

This chain joins TRBV18 and TRBJ2-7; weak D call: TRBD2 (5 bases). Germline V lookup: CDR1 KGHSH, CDR2 LQKENI. This CDR3 region has 13 residues. Between the trimmed V and J ends, which lost 5 bases and 6 bases, there was a span of 14 bases. As DNA, the CDR3 is TGTGCCAGCTCAGGGTCGGACTCCCGCGAGCAGTACTTC. Its translation: CASSGSDSREQYF. The complete variable domain, with remaining parts taken from reference TRBV18 and TRBJ2-7, reads NAGVMQNPRHLVRRRGQEARLRCSPMKGHSHVYWYRQLPEEGLKFMVYLQKENIIDESGMPKERFSAEFPKEGPSILRIQQVVRGDSAAYFCASSGSDSREQYFGPGTRLTVT.